Below, 11 T cell receptor beta chains from the same sample are listed, as sequenced in a study of blood T cell repertoires in COVID-19. Profiling relied on immunoSEQ multiplex PCR, and the TCRdb table lists in-frame clones only, not all of them. The sample yields 190,000 or so clones, 87% seen once. The sample consisted of peripheral blood. These receptors were collected from a man aged 55 to 69 who had recovered from COVID-19.

The gene calls are TRBV27 and TRBJ1-1, with 10 bases matching TRBD1. CDR1 and CDR2 from the germline V gene are MNHEY and SMNVEV (reference sequence). The CDR3 contains 13 residues. V lost 2 bases to trimming and J lost 11 bases; unmatched junction nucleotides: 5. The CDR3 DNA reads TGTGCCAGCAGTTTAGCGGGACAGGGGTATGCTTTCTTT. Translation: CASSLAGQGYAFF.

The chain has TRBV19 and TRBJ1-5; TRBD1 matches at 9 bases. The CDR3 sequence is 15 residues long. Trimming took 4 bases from V and 7 from J; bases not matched to a gene: 8. Per germline, CDR1 LNHDA and CDR2 SQIVND (reference sequence). The CDR3, as DNA: TGTGCCAGTAGTAGACAGGGGGTGTCGGAGCAGCCCCAGCATTTT. Encoded protein: CASSRQGVSEQPQHF. Drawing the rest from reference TRBV19 and TRBJ1-5, the complete variable domain is DGGITQSPKYLFRKEGQNVTLSCEQNLNHDAMYWYRQDPGQGLRLIYYSQIVNDFQKGDIAEGYSVSREKKESFPLTVTSAQKNPTAFYLCASSRQGVSEQPQHFGDGTRLSIL.

This chain uses TRBV7-6 with TRBJ2-5, with D tentatively TRBD2 (6 bases). The V end was cut by 1 base, the J end by 1 base, with 10 bases between. Germline CDR1 reads SGHVS; CDR2 reads FNYEAQ. The CDR3 has 15 amino acids. The CDR3 here is CASSLVTAGQETQYF. CDR3 in DNA: TGTGCCAGCAGCTTAGTGACAGCGGGCCAAGAGACCCAGTACTTC.

The table lists this clone with a few counts. The V gene is TRBV19, the J gene TRBJ2-7, with TRBD1 matching over 7 bases. Germline lookup yields CDR1 LNHDA and CDR2 SQIVND (reference sequence). This CDR3 has 14 amino acids. J was trimmed by 0 bases and V by 5 bases; bases with no gene match: 4. The CDR3 region has the DNA TGTGCCAGTAGTCCGACAGGGAGCTCCTACGAGCAGTACTTC. This codes for CASSPTGSSYEQYF.

The gene calls are TRBV19 and TRBJ2-3; D may be TRBD2 (5 bases). This CDR3 has 15 amino acids. The germline V gene encodes CDR1 LNHDA and CDR2 SQIVND (reference sequence). V was pared by 5 bases and J by 6 bases, with 18 bases between. The CDR3: CASSLGEGPTDTQYF. CDR3 nucleotides: TGTGCCAGTAGTTTGGGAGAGGGTCCGACCGATACGCAGTATTTT. The variable domain in full, completed from reference TRBV19 and TRBJ2-3, reads DGGITQSPKYLFRKEGQNVTLSCEQNLNHDAMYWYRQDPGQGLRLIYYSQIVNDFQKGDIAEGYSVSREKKESFPLTVTSAQKNPTAFYLCASSLGEGPTDTQYFGPGTRLTVL.

The rearrangement joins TRBV28 to TRBJ2-1; 8 bases map to TRBD1. This CDR3 region has 15 residues. Germline loops: CDR1 MDHEN, CDR2 SYDVKM. V shed 6 bases, J shed 2 bases, and the junction held 6 bases outside the gene matches. In DNA, the CDR3 is TGTGCCAGCAGGACAGGGGTTGGGGCCTACAATGAGCAGTTCTTC. Protein sequence: CASRTGVGAYNEQFF.

The chain combines TRBV6-2 or TRBV6-3 with TRBJ2-1, with 11 positions matching TRBD2. CDR3 size: 16 residues. V was clipped by 5 bases and J by 2 bases; unmatched bases: 5. Germline assignment: CDR1 MNHEY and CDR2 SVGEGT. For the CDR3, the DNA is TGTGCCAGCAGTAACCCACTAGCGGGGGCCTACAATGAGCAGTTCTTC. It codes for CASSNPLAGAYNEQFF.

The V gene is TRBV28, the J gene TRBJ2-7; possibly TRBD2 for D (5 bases). Germline V gene data show CDR1 as MDHEN and CDR2 as SYDVKM. CDR3 length: 12 residues. The V and J ends lost 9 bases and 0 bases respectively, with 9 bases between them. The CDR3 nucleotides read TGTGCCAGTGAAGGGAGCTCCTACGAGCAGTACTTC. It specifies CASEGSSYEQYF.

V usage is TRBV19 and J usage is TRBJ2-1; maybe TRBD2 (6 bases). Trimming stripped 5 bases from V and 0 bases from J, with 20 bases between. The CDR3 contains 18 residues. The germline CDR1 and CDR2 sequences are LNHDA and SQIVND (reference sequence). CDR3 in amino acids: CASSPQGGSFNSYNEQFF. DNA of the CDR3: TGTGCCAGTAGTCCCCAAGGAGGGAGTTTCAACTCCTACAATGAGCAGTTCTTC.

In this sample, this clone turned up many times. This sequence joins TRBV12-3 or TRBV12-4 and TRBJ2-7, with a possible D match to TRBD1 (5 bases). This CDR3 spans 13 amino acids. Trimming cost V 4 bases and J 6 bases, with 13 bases left between them. The CDR3 reads CASSSNSGSEQYF. The CDR3 region has the DNA TGTGCCAGCAGTTCGAACTCAGGGTCCGAGCAGTACTTC.

The gene calls are TRBV21-1 and TRBJ2-3; TRBD2 reflects the table's D call only, with no check against the DNA. TRBV21-1 is marked as a pseudogene. There are 14 residues in the CDR3. The CDR3 DNA reads as TGTGCCCCCAACGGGGGTTCATGCACAGATACGCAGTATTTT. It yields the protein CAPNGGSCTDTQYF.